This T cell receptor beta chain appears in the sequencing data of a study of CD8+ T cells in alopecia areata. Turning to the study itself: Grafting placed skin from roughly 6-13-month-old C3H/HeJ donors with spontaneous alopecia onto approximately 7-10-week-old female C3H/HeJ mice.

Markers used for sorting pooled cutaneous lymph node cells were CD4, CD8alpha, NKG2D, NKG2ACE and others. The CDR3 runs to 13 residues. Per the germline V gene, CDR1 is NNHNN and CDR2 is SYGAGS (reference sequence). V lost 3 bases, J lost 3 bases, and 8 bases lay in between. Notes on this clone: What it recognizes is unknown. Mouse gene names and germline throughout. The CDR3 end lies 4 residues beyond the end of the read and is filled in from the germline J gene. The sample has other DNA sequences that encode this CDR3 too.

Study results and caveats: Clonality was higher in lesional than normal scalp, especially in alopecia totalis/universalis.

cDNA prepared by RNA extraction and subsequent reverse transcription served as the template for sequencing. Repertoires were generated with immunoSEQ multiplex PCR, while TCRdb's copy carries only in-frame clones and drops some. Recorded here are approximately 280,000 clones, with no singletons, and the ten leading clones hold 1.2%. The source of this sequence is a C3H/HeJ mouse with alopecia areata. MHC haplotype: H2-k. V gene TRBV13-2 combines with J gene TRBJ2-5, with D tentatively TRBD2 (6 bases). Sequencing was done on a sample of CD4+ T cells sorted from a lymph node. CDR3 sequence reads: CASGGGVQDTQYF. Incomplete CDR3 DNA: TGTGCCAGCGGTGGGGGGGTTCAAGAC.